This TCR beta chain was retrieved from a study of T cell responses to AZD1222 COVID-19 vaccine (dated by TCRdb to the early 2020s). Turning to the overall study: AZD1222 recipients given second doses at about 4 weeks or at about 12 weeks were pooled, since spike-specific TCR depth and breadth were not found to differ between the two schedules. A total of about 230 trial participants underwent TCR sequencing, of whom 200 to 220 received two doses of AZD1222 and approximately 25 received two doses of the MenACWY control vaccine. Enrollment into the trials was organized by age into subgroups of 18-55, 56-69 and 70-plus years, and those subgroups contained roughly 150, 30 and 60 TCR-sequenced participants, respectively.

The CDR3 regions of human TCRbeta chains were analyzed by immunosequencing. As for the original processing: TCRs in the repertoires were compared against a reference library of SARS-CoV-2-specific TCRs that had been generated with the MIRA antigen-specificity platform. Breadth meant the fraction of unique TCRs that were SARS-CoV-2-associated, whereas depth meant the fraction of total T cells that were SARS-CoV-2-associated. Each spike-specific TCR was assigned to its reactive spike region and to a CD4 or CD8 class using the MIRA data. Log10-transformed breadth and depth values were compared by one-way ANOVA with Sidak's multiple comparisons tests. Here the immuneACCESS table is served through TCRdb, limited to in-frame sequences with V and J called. Missing clones are a known gap in these copies; in checked studies unresolved V genes cover under half, and the rest lacks a known reason. The V and J calls and clone size were taken over from that table, and D and trimming were inferred from the DNA. This sample has about 98,000 clones in its table, and 88% of those were observed once. The top ten hold about 6% of the sample.

For this clone: What antigen it recognizes has not been identified. Base qualities are missing; no much larger clone stands one base away.

Overall study results and their limits: In the small 56-69-year group, the increase in depth fell short of significance, most likely because of low power. No day 14 peak-response samples were available, so repertoires were characterized only after the peak T cell response. After two AZD1222 doses, both the breadth and the depth of spike-specific TCRs were significantly higher than at day 0 and than in MenACWY recipients. Epitopes outside the regions mutated in the B.1.351 and B.1.1.7 variants were reportedly recognized by nearly half of the unique spike-specific TCRs. Conclusions about previously exposed vaccinees are limited because only five or six AZD1222 recipients were SARS-CoV-2 seropositive at baseline. The vaccine-associated CD4 TCRs covered the entire spike protein, and the dominant responses fell in regions 160-218 and 743-854. Participants were mostly white British and included more females than males, and it was suggested by the authors that clonal diversity may have been underestimated.

Via the germline V gene (reference sequence), CDR1 is MNHNY and CDR2 SVGAGI. Relative to germline, V is 0 bases shorter and J is 0 bases shorter, with 0 bases between their ends. The CDR3 holds 13 amino acids from the cysteine to the phenylalanine. This entry keeps only the CDR3 DNA: 39 bases, framed from base 1. In the paper's terms, the time point label means: baseline before first vaccination. Vaccinee samples were obtained from the UK trials COV001 and COV002, which included a single-blind randomized controlled phase 2/3 trial of AZD1222 (ChAdOx1 nCoV-19) in healthy adults. For TCRbeta chain sequencing, PBMC samples were collected from trial participants at day 0 and at day 28 after the second dose.

The material sequenced was peripheral blood, taken on day 0 of AZD1222 vaccination. This receptor was obtained from an adult in good health. The sequence joins TRBV6-6 to TRBJ1-3; no D gene can be assigned with confidence. The nucleotides read TGTGCCAGCAGTTACTCCTCTGGAAACACCATATATTTT. This encodes CASSYSSGNTIYF.